The rows below give T cell receptor beta chains drawn from one sample of a study of blood T cell repertoires in COVID-19. Assay: immunoSEQ multiplex PCR; the TCRdb copy retains only in-frame clones and omits some. This table holds about 140,000 clones, 90% found once. The sequenced material came from peripheral blood. The receptors originated from a woman of 80 years or more with acute or convalescent COVID-19. The CDR3 runs from the conserved cysteine through the conserved F or W. A D gene is named only where the DNA matches it firmly. Size values are once, few and many counts, or a class for expanded clones, and some rows have none.

clone_size: -
v_call: TRBV3-1/TRBV3-2
d_call: TRBD1
j_call: TRBJ1-2
cdr3_nt: TGTGCCAGCAGCCCCGACAGGGACTATGGCTACACCTTC
cdr3_aa: CASSPDRDYGYTF

clone_size: -
v_call: TRBV5-1
d_call: -
j_call: TRBJ1-1
cdr3_nt: TGCGCCAGCAGCTTACGGGGGGACGAAGCTTTCTTT
cdr3_aa: CASSLRGDEAFF

clone_size: -
v_call: TRBV2
d_call: -
j_call: TRBJ1-1
cdr3_nt: TGTGCCAGCAAAGACGGGGGATACACTGAAGCTTTCTTT
cdr3_aa: CASKDGGYTEAFF

clone_size: -
v_call: TRBV2
d_call: -
j_call: TRBJ1-2
cdr3_nt: TGTGCCAGCAGTGAGAGCAGGGGAAGCGGCTACACCTTC
cdr3_aa: CASSESRGSGYTF

clone_size: -
v_call: TRBV18
d_call: -
j_call: TRBJ1-1
cdr3_nt: TGTGCCAGCTCACCTCCGCCGGGGAACACTGAAGCTTTCTTT
cdr3_aa: CASSPPPGNTEAFF

clone_size: once
v_call: TRBV7-3
d_call: -
j_call: TRBJ2-3
cdr3_nt: TGTGCCAGCAGCTTAGGTGCGGGGCCCACAGATACGCAGTATTTT
cdr3_aa: CASSLGAGPTDTQYF

clone_size: -
v_call: TRBV7-2
d_call: TRBD2
j_call: TRBJ2-5
cdr3_nt: TGTGCCAGCAGCTTAGGGGGACTAGCGGGGGTACAGGAGACCCAGTACTTC
cdr3_aa: CASSLGGLAGVQETQYF

clone_size: -
v_call: TRBV12-5
d_call: -
j_call: TRBJ1-5
cdr3_nt: TGTGCTAGTGGTCTAGGGGTTCAGCCCCAGCATTTT
cdr3_aa: CASGLGVQPQHF

clone_size: -
v_call: TRBV7-2
d_call: TRBD1
j_call: TRBJ1-4
cdr3_nt: TGTGCCAGCAGCCTCGGACAGGCAACTAATGAAAAACTGTTTTTT
cdr3_aa: CASSLGQATNEKLFF

clone_size: -
v_call: TRBV6-2/TRBV6-3
d_call: TRBD1
j_call: TRBJ1-1
cdr3_nt: TGTGCCAGCAGTGATCGGACAGGCCCCCTGAACACTGAAGCTTTCTTT
cdr3_aa: CASSDRTGPLNTEAFF

clone_size: -
v_call: TRBV2
d_call: TRBD2
j_call: TRBJ2-5
cdr3_nt: TGTGCCAGCATGGCTAGCGGGGGGGCACAAGAGACCCAGTACTTC
cdr3_aa: CASMASGGAQETQYF